This T cell receptor beta chain appears in the sequencing data of a study of blood T cell repertoires in COVID-19. Overall study context: Acute and convalescent COVID-19 samples came from the United States, Italy and Spain. Sample material is recorded as cDNA or gDNA derived from T cells, B-cell-depleted T cells, or PBMCs.

There are 14 residues in the CDR3. Germline lookup yields CDR1 SGHRS and CDR2 YFSETQ. With V trimmed by 2 bases and J by 4 bases, 5 bases remained unmatched. Under the authors' procedure: Estimation of nucleated cell counts relied on the amplification of reference gene primers. Assay: immunoSEQ multiplex PCR; the TCRdb copy retains only in-frame clones and omits some. D and trimming were read from the DNA, whereas the V and J calls and clone size are those reported in that table. The data hold about 180,000 clones, with 88% observed a single time. This receptor was identified in a woman in her 30s with acute or convalescent COVID-19. The V gene is TRBV5-1, the J gene TRBJ2-5, with 7 bases lining up with TRBD1. Source material: peripheral blood. The CDR3 protein is CASSFTGVRETQYF. The CDR3 DNA sequence: TGCGCCAGCAGCTTCACAGGGGTCCGAGAGACCCAGTACTTC.